The clone carrying this T cell receptor beta chain came up many times. The antigen remains undetermined. This specimen belongs to a study of Graves' ophthalmopathy and Graves' hyperthyroidism. Whole-study context: Stable hyperthyroidism denotes an absence of ophthalmopathy throughout 18 months of follow-up.

The study recruited hyperthyroidism patients aged 18 to 65 who were newly diagnosed, under 2 months' duration. Pregnant or lactating patients and those with other autoimmune diseases or uncontrolled infections were excluded. Trimming shortened V by 7 bases and J by 4 bases, and 13 bases separated the two germline ends. Germline V gene sequence: CDR1 SQVTM, CDR2 ANQGSEA. This CDR3 is 12 amino acids long. Researchers took RNA transcripts and amplified TCR beta CDR3 regions from them. Second-round multiplex PCR followed a first-round RT-PCR using HTBI primers. MiXCR, applied by TCRdb to the multiplex PCR reads, yields one record per CDR3 protein. The data show a few hundred thousand distinct CDR3 sequences, with less than 45% seen just once and around 4% held by the top ten. Study-level points and caveats: In blood, most expanded thyroid clonotypes above 0.001 frequency were also detected.

The sequence derives from an adult man with Graves' hyperthyroidism. Sequencing input: peripheral blood or thyroid tissue (not recorded which). This chain connects TRBV29-1 to TRBJ1-2; D possibly corresponds to TRBD1 (5 bases). CDR3 region: CSGRDGSYGYTF. In nucleotides, the CDR3 is TGCAGCGGCAGGGACGGATCCTATGGCTACACCTTC.